The 11 T cell receptor beta chains listed next were all sequenced from one sample in a study of T-cell memory formation after mild COVID-19. TCRdb reprocessed the 5' RACE reads via MiXCR and lists one record per CDR3 protein. The sample carries 180,000 or so distinct CDR3 sequences, 16% recorded once. Sequenced: PBMCs or a T cell subset sorted from them (not recorded which). The source is an adult woman who had mild COVID-19 (a few samples of this study predate the infection). Cell type and time point are not known.

This clonotype was seen a handful of times. The rearrangement links TRBV4-1 to TRBJ2-5, with 10 bases fitting TRBD2. Germline V CDR1 and CDR2: MGHRA, YSYEKL. This CDR3 contains 16 residues. J lost 8 bases, V lost 1 base, and 10 bases had no gene match. The CDR3 coding sequence is TGCGCCAGCAGCCAAGTGTACATAGCGGGGGGCCGAACCCAGTACTTC. Protein: CASSQVYIAGGRTQYF.

The sample holds a few counts of this clonotype. CDR3 sequence: CASSSRDRGGEQFF. In nucleotides, the CDR3 is TGTGCCAGCAGCTCTCGGGACAGGGGTGGTGAGCAGTTCTTC. This chain joins TRBV7-3 and TRBJ2-1, with 10 bases matching TRBD1. This CDR3 has 14 residues. The V segment lost 4 bases and the J segment 9 bases; nucleotides outside the gene matches: 6. CDR1 and CDR2 from the germline V gene are SGHTA and FQGTGA.

This clonotype turned up a few times. The chain couples TRBV4-1 to TRBJ2-1, with D possibly being TRBD1 or TRBD2 (5 bases each). The CDR3 is made up of 18 amino acids. The V gene lost 1 base and the J gene lost 3 bases, with 19 bases spanning the gap. Per the germline V gene, CDR1 is MGHRA and CDR2 is YSYEKL. The CDR3 protein is CASSQARDDAGGYNEQFF. DNA of the CDR3: TGCGCCAGCAGCCAAGCCCGGGACGATGCTGGTGGCTACAATGAGCAGTTCTTC.

The chain recombines TRBV9 with TRBJ2-2; D is uncertain. CDR1 is SGDLS and CDR2 is YYNGEE in the germline V gene. The CDR3 sequence is 14 residues long. Trimming pared 1 base from V and 1 base from J, leaving 5 bases between. This CDR3 reads CASSVSLNTGELFF. The CDR3 DNA reads TGTGCCAGCAGCGTATCGCTGAACACCGGGGAGCTGTTTTTT.

The chain employs TRBV18 and TRBJ2-5; D not resolved. Per the germline V gene, CDR1 is KGHSH and CDR2 is LQKENI. V shed 2 bases and J shed 4 bases, with 5 bases lying between them. The CDR3 has 12 amino acids. The CDR3 DNA follows: TGTGCCAGCTCACCAATTTTAGAGACCCAGTACTTC. Protein product: CASSPILETQYF.

The rearrangement joins TRBV3-1 to TRBJ1-6; TRBD1 matches 9 bases. Trimming at V came to 0 bases and at J to 9 bases, leaving 3 bases not matched to a gene. CDR3 size: 15 residues. Germline lookup yields CDR1 LGHDT and CDR2 YNNKEL (reference sequence). CDR3: CASSQEGTGSSPLHF. CDR3 bases: TGTGCCAGCAGCCAAGAGGGGACAGGGTCTTCACCCCTCCACTTT.

This clonotype has a count of ten or more. The chain is built from TRBV30 and TRBJ2-3; weak D call: TRBD2 (6 bases). V lost 0 bases and J 6 bases, leaving 10 bases between the germline ends. CDR3 length: 13 residues. From germline, CDR1 is GTSNPN and CDR2 SVGIG (reference sequence). Here the CDR3 DNA reads TGTGCCTGGAGTGTACGGGAGAGGGATACGCAGTATTTT. Protein sequence: CAWSVRERDTQYF.

The chain is built from TRBV18 and TRBJ1-1; 8 bases match TRBD1. The J segment lost 11 bases and the V segment lost 3 bases, leaving 5 bases of the junction unmatched. The germline V gene has CDR1 KGHSH and CDR2 LQKENI. CDR3 length: 12 amino acids. CDR3 DNA sequence: TGTGCCAGCTCACCGATGACAGGGGTTGCTTTCTTT. Amino acids: CASSPMTGVAFF.

The chain joins TRBV24-1 to TRBJ1-5; no clear D gene. V was cut by 6 bases and J by 0 bases, with 5 bases left in between. CDR1 and CDR2 from the germline V gene are KGHDR and SFDVKD. CDR3 length: 13 amino acids. The CDR3 bases are TGTGCCACCAGTTGGGATAGCAATCAGCCCCAGCATTTT. Translated, it gives CATSWDSNQPQHF.

The rearrangement uses TRBV12-3 or TRBV12-4 and TRBJ1-2; the D gene is possibly TRBD1 (5 bases). The ends were cut back, 3 bases at V and 5 bases at J, with 13 bases in the middle. This CDR3 contains 14 residues. The CDR3 nucleotides read TGTGCCAGCAGTTTCGGGACGGGTGATTATGGCTACACCTTC. Residues: CASSFGTGDYGYTF.

V and J are TRBV15 and TRBJ2-2; 7 bases fit TRBD2. This CDR3 has 16 amino acids. Germline CDR1 is LNHNV and CDR2 is YYDKDF (reference sequence). After removal of 0 bases from V and 5 bases from J, the junction contained 6 bases not matched to a gene. The CDR3 sequence: CATSRDRLASTGELFF. The CDR3 nucleotides read TGTGCCACCAGCAGAGATAGACTAGCAAGTACCGGGGAGCTGTTTTTT.